This T cell receptor (beta chain) appears in the sequencing data of a study of control samples from healthy donors and cancer patients (dated by TCRdb to the early 2020s). Notes on this clone: This clone's antigen is unknown. No base qualities exist here, and no much larger clone lies one base off it.

From the cysteine up to the phenylalanine, the CDR3 has a length of 13 residues. This entry keeps only the CDR3 DNA: 39 bases, framed from base 1. Trimming accounts for 6 bases at V and 8 bases at J, while the number of junction bases matched to no gene is 6. The germline V gene yields MNHEY for CDR1 and SVGAGI for CDR2. The library was produced with the immunoSEQ multiplex PCR assay. TCRdb took over this immuneACCESS table, retaining in-frame rearrangements with V and J assigned. Such tables are incomplete; in checked studies, under half of the missing clones stem from an unresolved V gene, and the remainder is unexplained. The sample data list 150,000 to 200,000 clones, and about 86% of these were observed just once. The ten most abundant clones make up approximately 4.9% of the sample.

The source of this sequence is a woman in her twenties or thirties in good health. What was sequenced was blood. The V gene is TRBV6-5 and the J gene is TRBJ1-2, with 10 central nucleotides matching TRBD1. This receptor has the CDR3 CASSRGTGEGYTF. The DNA sequence is as follows: TGTGCCAGCAGCCGCGGGACAGGGGAGGGCTACACCTTC.